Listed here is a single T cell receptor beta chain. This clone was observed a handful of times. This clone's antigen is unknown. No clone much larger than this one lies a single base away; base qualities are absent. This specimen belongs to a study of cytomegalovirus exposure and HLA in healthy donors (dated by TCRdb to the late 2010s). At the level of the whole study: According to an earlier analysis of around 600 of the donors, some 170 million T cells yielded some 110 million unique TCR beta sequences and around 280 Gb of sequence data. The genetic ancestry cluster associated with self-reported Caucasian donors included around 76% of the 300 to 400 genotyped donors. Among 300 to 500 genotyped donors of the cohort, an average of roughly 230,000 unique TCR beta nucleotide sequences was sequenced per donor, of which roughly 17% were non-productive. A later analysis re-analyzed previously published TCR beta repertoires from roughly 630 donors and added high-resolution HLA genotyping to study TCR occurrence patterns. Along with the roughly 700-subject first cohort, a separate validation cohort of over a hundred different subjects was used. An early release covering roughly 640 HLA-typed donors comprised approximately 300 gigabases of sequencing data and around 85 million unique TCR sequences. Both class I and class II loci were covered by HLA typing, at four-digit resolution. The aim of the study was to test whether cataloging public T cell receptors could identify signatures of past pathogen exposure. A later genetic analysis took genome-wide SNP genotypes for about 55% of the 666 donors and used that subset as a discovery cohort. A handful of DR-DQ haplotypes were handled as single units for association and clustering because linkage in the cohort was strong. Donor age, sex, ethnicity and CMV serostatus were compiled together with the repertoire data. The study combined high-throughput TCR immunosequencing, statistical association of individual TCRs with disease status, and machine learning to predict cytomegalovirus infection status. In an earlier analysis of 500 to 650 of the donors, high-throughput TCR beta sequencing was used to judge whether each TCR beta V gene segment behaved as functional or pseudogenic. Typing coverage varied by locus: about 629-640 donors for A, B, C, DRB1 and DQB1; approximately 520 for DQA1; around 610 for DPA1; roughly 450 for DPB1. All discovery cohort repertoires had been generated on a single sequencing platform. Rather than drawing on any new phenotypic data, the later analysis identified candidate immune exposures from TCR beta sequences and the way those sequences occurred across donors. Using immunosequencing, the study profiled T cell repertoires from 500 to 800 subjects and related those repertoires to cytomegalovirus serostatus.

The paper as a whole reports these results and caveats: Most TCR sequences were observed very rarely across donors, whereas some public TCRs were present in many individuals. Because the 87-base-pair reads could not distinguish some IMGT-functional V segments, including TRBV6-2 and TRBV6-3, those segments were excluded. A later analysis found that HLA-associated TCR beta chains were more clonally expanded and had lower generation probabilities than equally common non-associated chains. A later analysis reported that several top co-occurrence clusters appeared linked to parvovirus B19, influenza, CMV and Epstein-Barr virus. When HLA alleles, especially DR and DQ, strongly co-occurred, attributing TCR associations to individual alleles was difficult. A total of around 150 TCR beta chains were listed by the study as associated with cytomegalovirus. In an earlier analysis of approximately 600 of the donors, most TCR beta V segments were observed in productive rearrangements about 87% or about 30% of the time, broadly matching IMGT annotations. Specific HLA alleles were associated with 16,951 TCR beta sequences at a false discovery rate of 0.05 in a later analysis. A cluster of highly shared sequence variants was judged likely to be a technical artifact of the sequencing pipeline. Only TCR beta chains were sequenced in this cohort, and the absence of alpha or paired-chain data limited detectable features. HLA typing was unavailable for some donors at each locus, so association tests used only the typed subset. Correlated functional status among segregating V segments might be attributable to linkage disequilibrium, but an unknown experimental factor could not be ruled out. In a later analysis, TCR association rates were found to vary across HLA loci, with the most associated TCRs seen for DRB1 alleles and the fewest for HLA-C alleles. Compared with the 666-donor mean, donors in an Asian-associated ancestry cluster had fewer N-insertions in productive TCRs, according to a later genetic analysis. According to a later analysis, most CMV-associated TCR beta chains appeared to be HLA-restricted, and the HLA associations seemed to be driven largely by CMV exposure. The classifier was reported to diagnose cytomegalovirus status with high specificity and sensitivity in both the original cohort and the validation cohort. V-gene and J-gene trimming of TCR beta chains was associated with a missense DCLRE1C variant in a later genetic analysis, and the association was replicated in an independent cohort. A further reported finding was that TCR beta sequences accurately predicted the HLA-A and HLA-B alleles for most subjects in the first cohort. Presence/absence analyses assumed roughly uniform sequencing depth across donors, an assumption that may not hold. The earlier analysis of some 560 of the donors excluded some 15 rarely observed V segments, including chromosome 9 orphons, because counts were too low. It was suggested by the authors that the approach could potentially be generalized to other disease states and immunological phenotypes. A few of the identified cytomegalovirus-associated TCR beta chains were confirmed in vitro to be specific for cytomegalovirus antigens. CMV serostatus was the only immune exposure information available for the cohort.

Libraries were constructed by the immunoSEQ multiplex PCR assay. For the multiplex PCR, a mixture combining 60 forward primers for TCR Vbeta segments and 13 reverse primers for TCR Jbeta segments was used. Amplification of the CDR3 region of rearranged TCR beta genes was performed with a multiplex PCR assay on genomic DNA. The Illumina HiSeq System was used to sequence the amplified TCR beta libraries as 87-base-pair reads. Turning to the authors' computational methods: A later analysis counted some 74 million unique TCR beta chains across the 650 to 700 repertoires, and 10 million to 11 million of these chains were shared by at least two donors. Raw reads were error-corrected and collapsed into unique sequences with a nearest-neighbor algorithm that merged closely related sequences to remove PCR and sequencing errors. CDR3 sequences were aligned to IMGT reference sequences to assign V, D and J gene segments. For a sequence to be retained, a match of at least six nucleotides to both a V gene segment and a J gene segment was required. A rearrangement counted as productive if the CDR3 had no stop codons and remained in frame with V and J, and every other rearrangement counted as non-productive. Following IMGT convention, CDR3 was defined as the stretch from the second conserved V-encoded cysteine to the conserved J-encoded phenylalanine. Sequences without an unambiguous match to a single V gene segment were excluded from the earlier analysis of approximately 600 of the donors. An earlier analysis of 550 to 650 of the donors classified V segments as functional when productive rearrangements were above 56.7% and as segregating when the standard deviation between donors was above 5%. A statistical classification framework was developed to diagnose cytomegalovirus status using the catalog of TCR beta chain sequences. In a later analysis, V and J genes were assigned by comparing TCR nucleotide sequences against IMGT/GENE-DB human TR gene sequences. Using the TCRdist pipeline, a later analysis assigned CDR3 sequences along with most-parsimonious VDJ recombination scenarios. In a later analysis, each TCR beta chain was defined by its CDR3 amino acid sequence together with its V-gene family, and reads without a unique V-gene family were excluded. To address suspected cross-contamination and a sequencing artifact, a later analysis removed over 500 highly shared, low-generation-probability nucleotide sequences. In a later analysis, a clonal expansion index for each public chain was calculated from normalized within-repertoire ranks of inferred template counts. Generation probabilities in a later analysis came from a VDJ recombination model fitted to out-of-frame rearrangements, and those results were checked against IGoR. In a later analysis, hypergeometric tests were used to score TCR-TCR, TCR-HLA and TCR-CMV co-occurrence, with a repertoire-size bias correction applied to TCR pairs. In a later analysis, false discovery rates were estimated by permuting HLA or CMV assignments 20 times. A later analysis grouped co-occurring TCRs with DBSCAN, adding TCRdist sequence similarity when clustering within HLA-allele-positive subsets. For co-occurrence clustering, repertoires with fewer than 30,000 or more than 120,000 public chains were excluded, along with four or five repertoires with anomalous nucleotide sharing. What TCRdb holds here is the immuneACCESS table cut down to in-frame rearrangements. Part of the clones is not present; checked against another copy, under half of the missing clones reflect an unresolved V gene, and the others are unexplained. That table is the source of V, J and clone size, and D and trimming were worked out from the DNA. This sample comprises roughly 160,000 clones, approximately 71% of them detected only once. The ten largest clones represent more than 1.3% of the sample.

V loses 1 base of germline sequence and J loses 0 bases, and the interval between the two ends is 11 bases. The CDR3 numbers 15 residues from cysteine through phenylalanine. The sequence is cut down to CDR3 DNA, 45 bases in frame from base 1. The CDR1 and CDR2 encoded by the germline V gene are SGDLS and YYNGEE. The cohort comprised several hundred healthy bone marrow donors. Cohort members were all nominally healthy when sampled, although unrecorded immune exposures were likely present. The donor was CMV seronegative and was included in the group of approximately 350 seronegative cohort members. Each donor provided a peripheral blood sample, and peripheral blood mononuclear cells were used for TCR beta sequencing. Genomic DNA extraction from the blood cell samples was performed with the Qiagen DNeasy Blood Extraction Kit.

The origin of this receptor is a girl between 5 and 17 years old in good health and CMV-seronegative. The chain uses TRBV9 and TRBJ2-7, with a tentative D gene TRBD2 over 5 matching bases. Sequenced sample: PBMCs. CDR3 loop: CASSVRGRYSYEQYF. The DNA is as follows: TGTGCCAGCAGCGTACGAGGGCGCTACTCCTACGAGCAGTACTTC.